This T cell receptor beta chain appears in the sequencing data of a study of T cell responses to AZD1222 COVID-19 vaccine. About the research overall: Second doses that came at about 4 or about 12 weeks were put together.

Overall study findings and caveats: The study reported that nearly half of spike-specific TCRs target unmutated variant regions. Spike was spanned by vaccine-associated CD4 TCRs, with dominance at 160-218 and 743-854.

CDR1 LNHDA and CDR2 SQIVND come from the germline V gene (reference sequence). V shed 11 bases and J shed 1 base, with 9 bases lying between them. CDR3 length: 12 amino acids. Sequenced by immunoSEQ multiplex PCR; TCRdb stores in-frame clones only, minus some. The table shows roughly 160,000 clones, with about 90% occurring only once. As for this clone: Its antigen is unidentified.

The sample consisted of peripheral blood, taken on day 0 of AZD1222 vaccination. The chain joins TRBV19 to TRBJ1-5; tentatively, D is TRBD1 (6 bases). The clonotype was recovered from an adult in good health. This CDR3 reads CAHRDSNQPQHF. In DNA, the CDR3 is TGTGCCCACAGGGACAGCAATCAGCCCCAGCATTTT.